The next 8 T cell receptor beta chains were all read from a single sample in a study of control samples from healthy donors and cancer patients. TCRdb's table, derived via immunoSEQ multiplex PCR, lists solely in-frame clones and lacks some. Here the sample spans nearly 200,000 clones, about 90% being singletons. The sequenced material came from blood. Receptors were obtained from a man aged 25-40 years in good health.

The chain combines TRBV19 with TRBJ2-1; D uncertain. The CDR3 is 12 amino acids. V lost 10 bases and J 2 bases, leaving 9 bases between the germline ends. Per germline, CDR1 LNHDA and CDR2 SQIVND (reference sequence). The CDR3 bases are TGTGCCACCTCCCCTACCTACAATGAGCAGTTCTTC. Its translation is CATSPTYNEQFF.

This chain links TRBV6-2 or TRBV6-3 with TRBJ2-3; 10 positions agree with TRBD2. With V trimmed by 4 bases and J by 0 bases, 7 bases remained unmatched. Germline values: CDR1 MNHEY, CDR2 SVGEGT. CDR3 length: 17 residues. Here the CDR3 reads CASSSYPTSGSTDTQYF. DNA of the CDR3: TGTGCCAGCAGTTCATATCCGACTAGCGGGAGCACAGATACGCAGTATTTT.

This chain links TRBV18 with TRBJ1-5, with a tentative D call TRBD1 (6 bases). Trimming shortened V by 5 bases and J by 6 bases, and 17 bases separated the two germline ends. The CDR3 is made up of 15 amino acids. Germline assignment: CDR1 KGHSH and CDR2 LQKENI. The CDR3 region is CASSWGPNSGQPQHF. The CDR3 coding sequence is TGTGCCAGCTCATGGGGGCCGAACAGCGGTCAGCCCCAGCATTTT.

This chain links TRBV6-5 with TRBJ1-5, with D tentatively TRBD1 (5 bases). In germline, CDR1 is MNHEY, CDR2 SVGAGI. V dropped 5 bases and J dropped 0 bases, with 8 bases sitting between them. The CDR3 length is 14 residues. The CDR3: CASSRDLSNQPQHF. DNA for the CDR3: TGTGCCAGCAGTAGGGACCTTAGCAATCAGCCCCAGCATTTT.

In its sample, this clone was seen once. This chain connects TRBV7-3 to TRBJ2-2; TRBD2 agrees at 7 bases. Germline lookup yields CDR1 SGHTA and CDR2 FQGTGA. The V gene end was trimmed by 3 bases and the J gene end by 0 bases; junction bases not matched to a gene: 4. CDR3 length: 16 residues. The CDR3 loop is CASSFLAGPNTGELFF. CDR3 nucleotide sequence: TGTGCCAGCAGCTTCTTAGCGGGCCCGAACACCGGGGAGCTGTTTTTT.

This chain joins TRBV18 and TRBJ1-4; D is possibly TRBD1 (6 bases). Germline V gene lookup returns CDR1 KGHSH and CDR2 LQKENI. Deletions cut 2 bases from V and 7 bases from J, with 14 bases between. The CDR3 is made up of 15 amino acids. The CDR3, as DNA: TGTGCCAGCTCACCAGGGGGCGCTGGATCTGAAAAACTGTTTTTT. It is translated as CASSPGGAGSEKLFF.

The chain links TRBV12-5 to TRBJ1-3, with TRBD1 identical over 7 bases. Germline V gene data show CDR1 as LGHNT and CDR2 as FRNRAP. V was clipped by 6 bases and J by 4 bases; unmatched bases: 9. This CDR3 comprises 15 residues. The CDR3 spells CASGLLQGWGNTIYF. DNA of the CDR3: TGTGCTAGTGGCCTACTACAGGGGTGGGGAAACACCATATATTTT.

The V call is TRBV5-1, the J call TRBJ1-4; weak D call: TRBD1 (5 bases). V gave up 0 bases and J gave up 6 bases, with 12 bases separating them. The CDR3 runs to 15 residues. Per the germline V gene, CDR1 is SGHRS and CDR2 is YFSETQ. The DNA of the CDR3 is TGCGCCAGCAGCTTGGCCACAACAGGAGATGAAAAACTGTTTTTT. Translating gives CASSLATTGDEKLFF. The full variable domain, its missing parts supplied by reference TRBV5-1 and TRBJ1-4, is KAGVTQTPRYLIKTRGQQVTLSCSPISGHRSVSWYQQTPGQGLQFLFEYFSETQRNKGNFPGRFSGRQFSNSRSEMNVSTLELGDSALYLCASSLATTGDEKLFFGSGTQLSVL.